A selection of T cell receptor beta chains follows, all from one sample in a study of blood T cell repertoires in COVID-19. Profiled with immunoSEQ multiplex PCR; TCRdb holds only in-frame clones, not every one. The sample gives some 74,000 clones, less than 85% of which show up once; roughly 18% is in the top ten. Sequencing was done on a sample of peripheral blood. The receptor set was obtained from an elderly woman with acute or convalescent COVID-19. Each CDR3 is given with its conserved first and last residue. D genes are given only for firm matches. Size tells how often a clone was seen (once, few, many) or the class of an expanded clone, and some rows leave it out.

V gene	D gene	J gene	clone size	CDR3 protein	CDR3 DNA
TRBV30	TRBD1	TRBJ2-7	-	CAWGSDRVSEQYF	TGTGCCTGGGGGTCGGACAGGGTGAGCGAGCAGTACTTC
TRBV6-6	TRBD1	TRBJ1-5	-	CASSPTGGNQPQHF	TGTGCCAGCAGTCCGACAGGGGGCAATCAGCCCCAGCATTTT
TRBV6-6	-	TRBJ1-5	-	CASSPTTGRAQPQHF	TGTGCCAGCAGTCCTACTACAGGGCGAGCTCAGCCCCAGCATTTT
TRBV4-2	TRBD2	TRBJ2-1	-	CASSQGLADYNEQFF	TGTGCCAGCAGCCAGGGACTAGCGGATTACAATGAGCAGTTCTTC
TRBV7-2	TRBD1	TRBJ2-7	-	CASSLTGTAKVQYF	TGTGCCAGCAGCTTAACCGGGACAGCCAAGGTACAGTACTTC
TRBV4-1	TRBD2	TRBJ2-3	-	CASSQDTASGTGKGTDTQYF	TGCGCCAGCAGCCAAGATACGGCTAGCGGGACTGGGAAGGGCACAGATACGCAGTATTTT
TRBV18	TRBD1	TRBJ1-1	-	CASSRLSAGGHREAFF	TGTGCCAGCTCACGATTGTCGGCAGGGGGGCACCGGGAAGCTTTCTTT
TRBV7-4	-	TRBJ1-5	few	CASSSTLPGGAAQPQHF	TGTGCCAGCAGCTCTACCTTACCGGGGGGCGCGGCTCAGCCCCAGCATTTT
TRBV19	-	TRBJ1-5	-	CASSMGQGRGHQPQHF	TGTGCCAGTAGTATGGGGCAGGGAAGGGGCCATCAGCCCCAGCATTTT
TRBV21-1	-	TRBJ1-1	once	CASSARGRGIVNTEAFF	TGTGCCAGCAGCGCCCGAGGCAGGGGGATTGTGAACACTGAAGCTTTCTTT
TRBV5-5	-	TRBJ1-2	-	CASSPVHRSGGYGYTF	TGTGCCAGCAGCCCTGTACATCGGAGCGGGGGCTATGGCTACACCTTC